Below are 26 T cell receptor beta chains sequenced from a single sample in a study of cytotoxic CD8 clonotypes in ibrutinib-treated CLL. The method was immunoSEQ multiplex PCR; TCRdb's version includes in-frame clones alone and lacks a portion of them. This sample has about 84,000 clones; roughly 86% occur once, and the top ten carry under 6%. The sample here was PBMCs, taken before ibrutinib treatment. These receptors were taken from a human donor with chronic lymphocytic leukemia.

The chain couples TRBV5-1 to TRBJ2-2; 8 bases are shared with TRBD2. This CDR3 contains 14 residues. Germline lookup yields CDR1 SGHRS and CDR2 YFSETQ. J was trimmed by 6 bases and V by 2 bases; bases with no gene match: 3. DNA for the CDR3: TGCGCCAGCAGCTTAGCGGGGGAGTCCGGGGAGCTGTTTTTT. It codes for CASSLAGESGELFF.

The V call is TRBV21-1, the J call TRBJ2-1; the table's D call TRBD2 went unverified against the DNA. TRBV21-1 is reported as a pseudogene. The CDR3 is 15 amino acids. The CDR3 region is CASSPGTSGDNEQFF. The CDR3 DNA follows: TGTGCCTCCAGCCCCGGGACTAGCGGGGACAATGAGCAGTTCTTC.

V gene TRBV11-3 combines with J gene TRBJ1-1; D might be TRBD1 (5 bases). Looked up from germline, CDR1 is SGHNT and CDR2 is YENEEA. Trimming shortened V by 0 bases and J by 4 bases, and 18 bases separated the two germline ends. The CDR3 loop spans 17 amino acids. The CDR3 loop reads CASSLEFWAGIFTEAFF. The CDR3 DNA reads as TGTGCCAGCAGCTTAGAGTTTTGGGCAGGGATATTCACTGAAGCTTTCTTT.

The V gene is TRBV15, the J gene TRBJ1-2; 7 bases match TRBD1. The CDR3 covers 15 residues. Unmatched junction bases numbered 7, after V lost 4 bases and J lost 2 bases. Germline CDR1 and CDR2: LNHNV and YYDKDF (reference sequence). The CDR3, as DNA: TGTGCCACCAGCACCAAAGACAGGGCGAACTATGGCTACACCTTC. The encoded protein is CATSTKDRANYGYTF.

The chain is built from TRBV7-2 and TRBJ2-1; the D is unclear. This CDR3 spans 17 amino acids. Germline V lookup: CDR1 SGHTA, CDR2 FQGNSA. V was cut by 3 bases and J by 0 bases, with 15 bases left in between. The CDR3 sequence: CASSFDAASGSYNEQFF. The DNA for the CDR3 is TGTGCCAGCAGCTTCGATGCAGCGTCTGGCTCCTACAATGAGCAGTTCTTC.

V is TRBV28 and J is TRBJ2-7, with D possibly being TRBD1 (5 bases). Germline V gene lookup returns CDR1 MDHEN and CDR2 SYDVKM. With 5 bases removed from V and 2 bases from J, the gap between germline ends came to 10 bases. This CDR3 contains 13 residues. The CDR3 nucleotides read TGTGCCAGCAGTCTAGGGGTCACCTACGAGCAGTACTTC. Translated: CASSLGVTYEQYF.

This chain uses TRBV7-2 with TRBJ2-7; either TRBD1 or TRBD2 may fit D (6 bases each). CDR3 size: 15 residues. With 4 bases removed from V and 1 base from J, the gap between germline ends came to 14 bases. The V gene's germline CDR1 is SGHTA and CDR2 FQGNSA. CDR3 nucleotides: TGTGCCAGCAGCTCTCCGTGGGGGGCATCCTACGAGCAGTACTTC. It specifies CASSSPWGASYEQYF.

This clone came up a few times. This chain uses TRBV6-1 with TRBJ1-4, with D perhaps TRBD1 (5 bases). In germline, CDR1 is MNHNS, CDR2 SASEGT. Deletions cut 6 bases from V and 0 bases from J, with 11 bases between. There are 15 residues in the CDR3. CDR3 sequence reads: CASRSGETTNEKLFF. CDR3 DNA sequence: TGTGCCAGCAGGTCGGGGGAAACAACTAATGAAAAACTGTTTTTT.

A single count supports this clone. The chain combines TRBV7-8 with TRBJ1-5, with D hard to call. The CDR3 is 14 residues long. CDR1 and CDR2 (germline): SGHVS, FQNEAQ. Trimming cost V 1 base and J 9 bases, with 13 bases left between them. The CDR3 is CASSLVLLEGPQHF. Written as DNA, the CDR3 is TGTGCCAGCAGCTTAGTTTTACTGGAGGGGCCCCAGCATTTT.

The V gene is TRBV27, the J gene TRBJ1-5; tentatively, D is TRBD1 (6 bases). CDR3 size: 18 residues. V dropped 2 bases and J dropped 5 bases, with 22 bases sitting between them. CDR1 is MNHEY, CDR2 SMNVEV, per germline (reference sequence). The CDR3 loop reads CASSLAGNYRVIDQPQHF. The CDR3 region has the DNA TGTGCCAGCAGTTTAGCTGGTAACTACAGGGTGATTGATCAGCCCCAGCATTTT.

This chain uses TRBV5-1 with TRBJ1-2; 7 bases fit TRBD1. The ends lost 6 bases at V and 2 bases at J; junction bases unmatched: 7. Per germline, CDR1 SGHRS and CDR2 YFSETQ. The length of the CDR3 is 14 residues. The CDR3 coding sequence is TGCGCCAGCACCTCATCGACAGGGAACTATGGCTACACCTTC. Residues: CASTSSTGNYGYTF.

This clone was seen just once. This chain links TRBV19 with TRBJ2-7; 8 bases map to TRBD2. J lost 1 base, V lost 3 bases, and 8 bases had no gene match. The CDR3 length is 16 residues. Germline CDR1 LNHDA, CDR2 SQIVND (reference sequence). CDR3 in amino acids: CASSISAAGVSYEQYF. For the CDR3, the DNA is TGTGCCAGTAGTATTTCAGCAGCGGGAGTATCCTACGAGCAGTACTTC.

CDR3 bases: TGTGCCAGCAGCCAAGATTTCGGCATAGCCAAAAACATTCAGTACTTC. Its protein product is CASSQDFGIAKNIQYF. The V and J genes are TRBV14 and TRBJ2-4, with D unresolved. V gave up 0 bases and J gave up 0 bases, with 9 bases separating them. Looked up from germline, CDR1 is SGHDN and CDR2 is FVKESK. The CDR3 runs to 16 residues.

This clone was recorded only once. V and J are TRBV2 and TRBJ2-7; D is unclear. V was pared by 8 bases and J by 3 bases, with 17 bases between. The CDR3 has 14 residues. Germline-derived CDR1 and CDR2 are SNHLY and FYNNEI. The CDR3, as DNA: TGTGCCAGCCGGATCCGAGCAGACCGCTACGAGCAGTACTTC. Protein: CASRIRADRYEQYF. Filled out from reference TRBV2 and TRBJ2-7, the complete variable domain reads EPEVTQTPSHQVTQMGQEVILRCVPISNHLYFYWYRQILGQKVEFLVSFYNNEISEKSEIFDDQFSVERPDGSNFTLKIRSTKLEDSAMYFCASRIRADRYEQYFGPGTRLTVT.

The gene calls are TRBV5-6 and TRBJ1-3, with D possibly TRBD1 on 5 matching bases. The CDR3 runs 14 residues. Germline-derived CDR1 and CDR2 are SGHDT and YYEEEE. V lost 1 base and J 2 bases, leaving 7 bases between the germline ends. As DNA, the CDR3 is TGTGCCAGCAGCTTGTCAGGGCCTGGAAACACCATATATTTT. Protein: CASSLSGPGNTIYF.

The V and J genes are TRBV29-1 and TRBJ1-1; D not resolved. Looked up from germline, CDR1 is SQVTM and CDR2 is ANQGSEA. This CDR3 has 12 residues. V lost 7 bases, J lost 0 bases, and 9 bases lay in between. This CDR3 is CSGGGLNTEAFF. The CDR3 DNA is TGCAGCGGGGGAGGGTTGAACACTGAAGCTTTCTTT.

This clone has only one observation. V gene TRBV5-1 combines with J gene TRBJ2-2, with a weak D call TRBD2 (5 bases). CDR1 SGHRS and CDR2 YFSETQ come from the germline V gene. The CDR3 spans 15 residues. Deletions cut 1 base from V and 1 base from J, with 8 bases between. CDR3 DNA sequence: TGCGCCAGCAGCTTGAGGGCGGGGAACACCGGGGAGCTGTTTTTT. Translating gives CASSLRAGNTGELFF. The entire variable domain, with the rest obtained from reference TRBV5-1 and TRBJ2-2, is as follows: KAGVTQTPRYLIKTRGQQVTLSCSPISGHRSVSWYQQTPGQGLQFLFEYFSETQRNKGNFPGRFSGRQFSNSRSEMNVSTLELGDSALYLCASSLRAGNTGELFFGEGSRLTVL.

The chain carries TRBV29-1 and TRBJ1-2; TRBD1 is a possible D gene (6 bases). Trimming cost V 5 bases and J 5 bases, with 12 bases left between them. The CDR3 is 12 residues long. Germline CDR1 reads SQVTM; CDR2 reads ANQGSEA. The CDR3 region has the DNA TGCAGCGTTCCGGGACAAGGATATGGCTACACCTTC. Amino acid sequence: CSVPGQGYGYTF.

The J gene is TRBJ1-5, the V gene TRBV11-3; 10 bases are shared with TRBD1. CDR3 length equals 17 residues. Trimming at V came to 1 base and at J to 2 bases, leaving 5 bases not matched to a gene. CDR1 is SGHNT and CDR2 is YENEEA in the germline V gene. This CDR3 reads CASSLGQGALGNQPQHF. CDR3 in DNA: TGTGCCAGCAGCTTAGGACAGGGGGCTTTAGGCAATCAGCCCCAGCATTTT.

V and J are TRBV6-6 and TRBJ2-2; maybe TRBD2 (6 bases). The CDR3 is made up of 13 amino acids. Germline V gene data show CDR1 as MNHNY and CDR2 as SVGAGI (reference sequence). The V end was cut by 6 bases, the J end by 5 bases, with 10 bases between. The CDR3 DNA reads TGTGCCAGCAGCCAGGGACTGACCGGGGAGCTGTTTTTT. As protein: CASSQGLTGELFF.

The chain combines TRBV4-1 with TRBJ2-2, with a possible D match to TRBD2 (6 bases). The V end lost 1 base, the J end lost 1 base, and 7 bases lay between the germline ends. Germline lookup yields CDR1 MGHRA and CDR2 YSYEKL. CDR3 size: 15 residues. Here the CDR3 DNA reads TGCGCCAGCAGCCAAGGTAGCGGGAACACCGGGGAGCTGTTTTTT. Residues: CASSQGSGNTGELFF.

The table lists this clone with a count of one. CDR3 residues: CASSTPGTAHYEQYF. Written as DNA, the CDR3 is TGTGCCAGCAGTACCCCCGGGACCGCCCACTACGAGCAGTACTTC. The chain employs TRBV6-5 and TRBJ2-7, with D perhaps matching TRBD1 or TRBD2 (5 bases each). This CDR3 is 15 amino acids long. V was clipped by 5 bases and J by 3 bases, with 17 bases between them. CDR1 MNHEY and CDR2 SVGAGI come from the germline V gene.

The chain is built from TRBV1 and TRBJ1-2; no check of the table's D call, TRBD1, against the DNA was made. TRBV1 is a pseudogene. This CDR3 contains 12 residues. The CDR3: CTSSQDPNGYTF. The DNA for the CDR3 is TGCACCAGCAGCCAAGATCCCAATGGCTACACCTTC.

This chain links TRBV10-2 with TRBJ1-2; 7 nucleotides agree with TRBD1. V was pared by 5 bases and J by 5 bases, with 11 bases of the junction left unmatched. The CDR3 has 15 residues. Germline V gives CDR1 WSHSY, CDR2 SAAADI. The CDR3 reads CASSLGGQRTYGYTF. CDR3 coding DNA: TGCGCCAGCAGTCTAGGGGGACAGCGTACTTATGGCTACACCTTC.

The J gene is TRBJ1-1, the V gene TRBV9; 7 bases are a match to TRBD1. After removal of 0 bases from V and 3 bases from J, the junction contained 5 bases not matched to a gene. The CDR3 loop spans 15 amino acids. Per germline, CDR1 SGDLS and CDR2 YYNGEE. The CDR3 spells CASSVGQGGYTEAFF. CDR3 DNA: TGTGCCAGCAGCGTAGGACAGGGAGGATACACTGAAGCTTTCTTT.

This clone was detected a few times. The V and J genes are TRBV6-5 and TRBJ2-7; 11 bases align to TRBD1. CDR1 MNHEY and CDR2 SVGAGI come from the germline V gene. This CDR3 region has 16 residues. Unmatched junction bases numbered 7, after V lost 0 bases and J lost 6 bases. The CDR3, as DNA: TGTGCCAGCAGTTACTCGCCCCCGGGACAGGGGGTCGAGCAGTACTTC. It encodes CASSYSPPGQGVEQYF.